This T cell receptor (beta chain) was identified during a study of blood T cells in healthy people across ages. A sample-barcoded 5' primer and a J-beta primer mix were used in a second PCR of about 6 to 12 cycles. TCRdb re-called the 5' RACE reads through MiXCR, storing one row per CDR3 protein. The data show about 1,500,000 distinct CDR3 sequences, 42% seen once. The sample comprised blood. The TCR originated in a woman aged 18-35 years in good health.

CDR3 bases: TGTGCCAGCAGCCAAGAAGATGGCTACACCTTC. It is translated as CASSQEDGYTF. The chain employs TRBV3-1 and TRBJ1-2; no reliable D call. The CDR3 contains 11 residues. Germline V CDR1 and CDR2: LGHDT, YNNKEL (reference sequence). Trimming took off 0 bases at V and 6 bases at J, with 2 bases between the two ends.